This T cell receptor beta chain comes out of a study of cytomegalovirus exposure and HLA in healthy donors. Study-wide points: Most CMV-associated TCR beta chains appeared HLA-restricted in a later analysis. Rates of TCR association differed by HLA locus in a later analysis, with DRB1 highest and HLA-C lowest. CMV antigen specificity of a few CMV-associated chains was confirmed in vitro. Sequencing had likely introduced a cluster of highly shared sequence variants as an artifact.

The CDR3 has 15 residues. Germline V gene data show CDR1 as MDHEN and CDR2 as SYDVKM. Germline trimming cut 6 bases from V and 4 bases from J; bases unmatched to any gene: 11. Amplification used 60 Vbeta primers and 13 Jbeta primers. Clones were sequenced by immunoSEQ multiplex PCR, and TCRdb holds only the in-frame ones, with some missing. There are about 180,000 clones in the sample; approximately 80% occur only once, and approximately 2.2% lies in the top ten. In this sample, this clone turned up a few times. Its antigen is as yet unknown. Material: PBMCs. The source of this sequence is a male donor in good health and CMV-seronegative. The chain recombines TRBV28 with TRBJ1-2; 7 bases fit TRBD1. The CDR3 region has the DNA TGTGCCAGCAGGCTTGGGACAGCAGGCGGCTATGGCTACACCTTC. Amino acid sequence: CASRLGTAGGYGYTF.